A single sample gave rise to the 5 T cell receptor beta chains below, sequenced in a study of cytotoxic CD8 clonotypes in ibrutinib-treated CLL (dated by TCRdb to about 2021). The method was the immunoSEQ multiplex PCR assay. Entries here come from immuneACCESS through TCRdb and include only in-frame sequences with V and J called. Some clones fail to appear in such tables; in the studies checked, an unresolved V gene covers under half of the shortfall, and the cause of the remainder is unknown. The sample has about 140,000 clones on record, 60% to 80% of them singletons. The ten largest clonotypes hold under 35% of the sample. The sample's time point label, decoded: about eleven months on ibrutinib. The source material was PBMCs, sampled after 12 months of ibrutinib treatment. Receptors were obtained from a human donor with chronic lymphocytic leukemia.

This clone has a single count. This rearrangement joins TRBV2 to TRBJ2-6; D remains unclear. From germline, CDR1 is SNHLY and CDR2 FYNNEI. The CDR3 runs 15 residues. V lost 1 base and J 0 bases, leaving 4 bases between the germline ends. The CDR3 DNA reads TGTGCCAGCAGTGAAGTGAGCTCTGGGGCCAACGTCCTGACTTTC. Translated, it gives CASSEVSSGANVLTF. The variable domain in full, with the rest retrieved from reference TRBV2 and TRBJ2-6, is EPEVTQTPSHQVTQMGQEVILRCVPISNHLYFYWYRQILGQKVEFLVSFYNNEISEKSEIFDDQFSVERPDGSNFTLKIRSTKLEDSAMYFCASSEVSSGANVLTFGAGSRLTVL.

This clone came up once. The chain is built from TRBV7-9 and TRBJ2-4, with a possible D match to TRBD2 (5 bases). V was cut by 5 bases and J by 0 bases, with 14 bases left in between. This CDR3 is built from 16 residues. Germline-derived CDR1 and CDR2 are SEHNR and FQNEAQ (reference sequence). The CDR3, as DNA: TGTGCCAGCAGCCCAGCGGCACACCCAGCCAAAAACATTCAGTACTTC. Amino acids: CASSPAAHPAKNIQYF.

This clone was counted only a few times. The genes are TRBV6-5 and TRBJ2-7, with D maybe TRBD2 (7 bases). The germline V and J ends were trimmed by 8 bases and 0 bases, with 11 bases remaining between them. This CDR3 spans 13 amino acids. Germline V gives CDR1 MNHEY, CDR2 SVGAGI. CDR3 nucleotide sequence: TGTGCCAGCCTAGGGGGGGCCTCCTACGAGCAGTACTTC. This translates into CASLGGASYEQYF.

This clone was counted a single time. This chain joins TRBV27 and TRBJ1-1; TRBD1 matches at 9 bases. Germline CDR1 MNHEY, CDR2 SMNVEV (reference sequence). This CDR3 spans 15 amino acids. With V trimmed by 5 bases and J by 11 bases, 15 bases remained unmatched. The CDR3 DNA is TGTGCCAGCAGTAGAGAGACAGGGGGTGGGAAGCCGGCTTTCTTT. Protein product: CASSRETGGGKPAFF.

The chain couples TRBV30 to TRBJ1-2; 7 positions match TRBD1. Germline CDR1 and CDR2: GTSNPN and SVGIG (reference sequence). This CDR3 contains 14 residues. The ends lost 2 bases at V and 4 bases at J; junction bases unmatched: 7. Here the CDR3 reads CAWSRGEGAYGYTF. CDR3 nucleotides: TGTGCCTGGAGTAGAGGGGAGGGGGCCTATGGCTACACCTTC.